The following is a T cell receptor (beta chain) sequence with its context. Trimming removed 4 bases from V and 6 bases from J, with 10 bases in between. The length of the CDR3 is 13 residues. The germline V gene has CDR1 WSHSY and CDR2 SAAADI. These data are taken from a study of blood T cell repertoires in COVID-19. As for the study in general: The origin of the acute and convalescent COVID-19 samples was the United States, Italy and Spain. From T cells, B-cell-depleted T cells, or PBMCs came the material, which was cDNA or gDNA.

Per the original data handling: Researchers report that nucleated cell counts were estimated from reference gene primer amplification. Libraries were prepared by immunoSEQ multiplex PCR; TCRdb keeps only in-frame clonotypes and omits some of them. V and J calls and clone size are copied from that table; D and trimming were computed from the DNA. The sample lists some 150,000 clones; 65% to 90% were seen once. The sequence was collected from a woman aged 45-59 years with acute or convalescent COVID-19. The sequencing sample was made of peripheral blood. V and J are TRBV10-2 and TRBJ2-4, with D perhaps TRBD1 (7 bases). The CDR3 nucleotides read TGCGCCAGCAGTGCTCAGGGGGGAAACATTCAGTACTTC. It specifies CASSAQGGNIQYF.